This T cell receptor (beta chain) emerged from a study of cytomegalovirus exposure and HLA in healthy donors. This CDR3 has 11 amino acids. Germline V gene sequence: CDR1 DFQATT, CDR2 SNEGSKA (reference sequence). Trimming removed 0 bases at V and 8 bases at J, with 5 bases between. PCR employed 60 Vbeta and 13 Jbeta primers. The table came from immunoSEQ multiplex PCR; TCRdb's copy has only in-frame clones and leaves some out. The repertoire holds a few hundred thousand clones, roughly 70% seen once, with approximately 2.1% in the top ten. This clone has a handful of counts. Its antigen remains unknown. Study-level findings and limits: Sequencing had likely introduced a cluster of highly shared sequence variants as an artifact. Reportedly, TCR beta sequences accurately predicted HLA-A and HLA-B alleles in most subjects. Being productive about 87% or about 30% of the time was typical of most TCR beta V segments in an earlier analysis.

The sequencing input was PBMCs. This sequence was found in a female donor in good health and CMV-seronegative. The chain has TRBV20-1 and TRBJ2-1; no definite D call. CDR3 nucleotides: TGCAGTGCTAGAGATGGCTATGAGCAGTTCTTC. Encoded protein: CSARDGYEQFF.